This is a list of T cell receptor beta chains from one sample in a study of blood T cell repertoires in COVID-19. Using immunoSEQ multiplex PCR, the repertoire was profiled, and TCRdb retains in-frame clones only, with some absent. The sample has about 300,000 clones; nearly 90% are singletons. The specimen was PBMCs or T cells enriched from blood (not recorded which). The receptors here all came from a woman between 45 and 60 years old who had been exposed to COVID-19. Each CDR3 is given with its conserved first and last residue. The order of the fields is V gene, D gene, J gene, clone size, CDR3 DNA, CDR3 protein. The D gene is left open where the match is weak. Only some rows state a clone size, as once, few, many or a class for expanded clones.

TRBV27	.	TRBJ2-7	few	TGTGCCAGCAGTTTAGGTGGTGGGTCAGGGCGTCTCTACGAGCAGTACTTC	CASSLGGGSGRLYEQYF
TRBV15	.	TRBJ2-7	once	TGTGCCACCAGCAGAGGGGCGCAGGGATCCTACGAGCAGTACTTC	CATSRGAQGSYEQYF
TRBV11-3	.	TRBJ1-1	.	TGTGCCAGCAGCCCTGGGGGGGAAGGGGGTGATACTGAAGCTTTCTTT	CASSPGGEGGDTEAFF
TRBV5-6	.	TRBJ2-7	once	TGTGCCAGCAGCTTGATTGCGGACTCAAGCTCCTACGAGCAGTACTTC	CASSLIADSSSYEQYF
TRBV4-1	.	TRBJ2-7	.	TGCGCCAGCAGCCAAGGGAACAGGGATTACGAGCAGTACTTC	CASSQGNRDYEQYF
TRBV7-6	.	TRBJ2-2	.	TGTGCCAGCAGCTTACAGGTTACCGGGGAGCTGTTTTTT	CASSLQVTGELFF
TRBV28	.	TRBJ1-3	.	TGTGCCAGCAGCCCCGGGCCGGGATTTGGAAACACCATATATTTT	CASSPGPGFGNTIYF
TRBV11-2	TRBD2	TRBJ2-7	.	TGTGCCAGCAGCTTTTTCCCAGCGGGGGACTACGAGCAGTACTTC	CASSFFPAGDYEQYF
TRBV5-1	.	TRBJ1-4	.	TGCGCCAGCAGCATCGAGACAGGTTGGGGTAATGAAAAACTGTTTTTT	CASSIETGWGNEKLFF
TRBV4-1	.	TRBJ2-7	.	TGCGCCAGCAGCCAGTGGATTAACGGGGGTTCCTCCTACGAGCAGTACTTC	CASSQWINGGSSYEQYF
TRBV4-1	TRBD2	TRBJ2-3	once	TGCGCCAGCAGCTCCCGGACTAGCGAGGTAGATACGCAGTATTTT	CASSSRTSEVDTQYF
TRBV19	.	TRBJ2-5	.	TGTGCCAGTAGTATCGTAGCGGACCAAGAGACCCAGTACTTC	CASSIVADQETQYF
TRBV5-1	TRBD1	TRBJ2-7	.	TGCGCCAGCAGCTGGGACAGGGTTTCCTACGAGCAGTACTTC	CASSWDRVSYEQYF
TRBV5-4	.	TRBJ2-7	.	TGTGCCAGCAGCTTGGCCGGGTCAAGGACAAACTACGAGCAGTACTTC	CASSLAGSRTNYEQYF
TRBV7-9	.	TRBJ2-2	.	TGTGCCAGCAGCTTAGGTTTGGACACAACGAACACCGGGGAGCTGTTTTTT	CASSLGLDTTNTGELFF
TRBV27	TRBD2	TRBJ2-1	.	TGTGCCAGCAGTCCATCGGTAGCGGGGGCCCCGTACAATGAGCAGTTCTTC	CASSPSVAGAPYNEQFF
TRBV30	TRBD1	TRBJ1-5	.	TGTGCCTGGAGTACCACAGGGGGTTGGAGCAATCAGCCCCAGCATTTT	CAWSTTGGWSNQPQHF
TRBV6-1	.	TRBJ1-1	.	TGTGCCAGCAGTGAAGTCTACGGGAGTAGCACTGAAGCTTTCTTT	CASSEVYGSSTEAFF
TRBV28	TRBD2	TRBJ2-3	.	TGTGCCAGCAGTTCCACGGGACTAGCGGGGGGGCCGCCAGATACGCAGTATTTT	CASSSTGLAGGPPDTQYF
TRBV2	TRBD1	TRBJ1-2	.	TGTGCCAGCAGGGACGACAGGGCTCGAGGCTACACCTTC	CASRDDRARGYTF
TRBV6-5	TRBD1	TRBJ2-1	.	TGTGCCAGCAGTTTTGGACAGGGAAGTGAGCAGTTCTTC	CASSFGQGSEQFF
TRBV28	TRBD1	TRBJ1-6	few	TGTGCCAGCAGGCGTGGGGGACAGGGATTTAATTCACCCCTCCACTTT	CASRRGGQGFNSPLHF
TRBV5-4	TRBD2	TRBJ2-3	.	TGTGCCAGCAGCTTGAGAGCGGGGGGGCGTACAGATACGCAGTATTTT	CASSLRAGGRTDTQYF
TRBV2	.	TRBJ1-4	.	TGTGCCAGCCGTAAAAATGGGGCTGCAACTAATGAAAAACTGTTTTTT	CASRKNGAATNEKLFF
TRBV27	TRBD1	TRBJ1-5	once	TGTGCCAGCAGTTTATTCGGGACAGCCCACAATCAGCCCCAGCATTTT	CASSLFGTAHNQPQHF
TRBV7-8	.	TRBJ1-2	.	TGTGCCAGCAGCGCGGTTGTCGGTCTCAACTATGGCTACACCTTC	CASSAVVGLNYGYTF
TRBV20-1	.	TRBJ2-7	.	TGCAGTGCTGGTGGACTGAATTTACCCTACGAGCAGTACTTC	CSAGGLNLPYEQYF
TRBV4-1	.	TRBJ2-2	.	TGCGCCAGCAGCCAAGGGACAGCGAACACCGGGGAGCTGTTTTTT	CASSQGTANTGELFF
TRBV2	.	TRBJ1-5	.	TGTGCCAGCAGTCCGGCCGGGGGCAATCAGCCCCAGCATTTT	CASSPAGGNQPQHF
TRBV7-9	TRBD1	TRBJ1-2	.	TGTGCCAGCAGCTCGGACAGGCTCCTTAGGGATGGCTACACCTTC	CASSSDRLLRDGYTF
TRBV4-2	TRBD2	TRBJ2-1	.	TGTGCCAGCAGCCAAGATTCTGGGACTAGCAGGAATGAGCAGTTCTTC	CASSQDSGTSRNEQFF
TRBV7-9	.	TRBJ1-6	.	TGTGCCAGCAGCTTAGACGCGATCGGTAGTTCACCCCTCCACTTT	CASSLDAIGSSPLHF
TRBV7-8	TRBD2	TRBJ2-7	once	TGTGCCAGCAGCTTAGCGGCAGCGGGGGGGCCCTACGAGCAGTACTTC	CASSLAAAGGPYEQYF
TRBV5-1	.	TRBJ2-3	.	TGCGCCAGCAGCCAAACGGAGGTCCAAGCAGATACGCAGTATTTT	CASSQTEVQADTQYF
TRBV24-1	.	TRBJ2-7	.	TGTGCCACCAGTGATTTGCTCCCGGACAGCTCCTACGAGCAGTACTTC	CATSDLLPDSSYEQYF
TRBV9	.	TRBJ2-7	.	TGTGCCAGCAGCGTAAACAGCCAAGACTACGAGCAGTACTTC	CASSVNSQDYEQYF
TRBV6-5	.	TRBJ2-7	.	TGTGCCAGTACAGGGTTCAACGAGCAGTACTTC	CASTGFNEQYF
TRBV3-1/TRBV3-2	.	TRBJ2-2	.	TGTGCCAGCAGCCCTCAGGGGTTTTCCGGGGAGCTGTTTTTT	CASSPQGFSGELFF
TRBV28	.	TRBJ1-5	once	TGTGCCAGCAAGCCGGGGGGCAATCAGCCCCAGCATTTT	CASKPGGNQPQHF
TRBV4-1	.	TRBJ2-2	few	TGCGCCAGCAGCCACTGGGGCGAAAGGGACGGGGAGCTGTTTTTT	CASSHWGERDGELFF
TRBV27	.	TRBJ1-1	.	TGTGCCAGCAGTTTAAACCGCAGGGACACTGAAGCTTTCTTT	CASSLNRRDTEAFF
TRBV5-5	TRBD1	TRBJ1-1	.	TGTGCCAGCAGCTTGACTACTACCGGGACAGGGAAAACTGTTGCTTTCTTT	CASSLTTTGTGKTVAFF
TRBV19	TRBD2	TRBJ2-5	.	TGTGCCAGTGGAGTGGCGGGGGGGAACCAAGAGACCCAGTACTTC	CASGVAGGNQETQYF
TRBV29-1	TRBD2	TRBJ2-3	.	TGCAGCGTTATTACCATCAGCGGGACTAGCGGAAACACAGATACGCAGTATTTT	CSVITISGTSGNTDTQYF
TRBV3-1/TRBV3-2	.	TRBJ2-2	.	TGTGCCAGCAGCCAGCCATCCACTTCCGGGGAGCTGTTTTTT	CASSQPSTSGELFF
TRBV7-9	TRBD2	TRBJ2-7	.	TGTGCCAGCAGCACCGGACTAGCGGGTGCATACGAGCAGTACTTC	CASSTGLAGAYEQYF
TRBV15	TRBD1	TRBJ1-2	.	TGTGCCACCAGCAGAGTCCCGGGACAGTCTTATGGCTACACCTTC	CATSRVPGQSYGYTF
TRBV7-2	TRBD1	TRBJ2-7	.	TGTGCCAGCCGGGACAGGGCGGCCTACGAGCAGTACTTC	CASRDRAAYEQYF
TRBV30	.	TRBJ2-7	.	TGTGCCTGGAGTGGACAGGCCGAGCAGTACTTC	CAWSGQAEQYF
TRBV5-1	.	TRBJ1-1	.	TGCGCCAGCAGCTCTGAGTTTCCGGGGGGAACTGAAGCTTTCTTT	CASSSEFPGGTEAFF
TRBV30	.	TRBJ2-5	.	TGTGCCTGGAGTCCCGGCCCAGGAACCCAAGAGACCCAGTACTTC	CAWSPGPGTQETQYF
TRBV4-1	.	TRBJ2-7	.	TGCGCCAGCAGCCAAGGTGGGACACCGATCGAGCAGTACTTC	CASSQGGTPIEQYF
TRBV29-1	TRBD1	TRBJ2-1	.	TGCAGCGTTGTAAACAGGGGAGAGAAGGATGAGCAGTTCTTC	CSVVNRGEKDEQFF
TRBV9	TRBD1	TRBJ1-6	.	TGTGCCAGCAGCGTAGAGGACAGGAGCAATTCACCCCTCCACTTT	CASSVEDRSNSPLHF